This T cell receptor beta chain was profiled in a study of cytomegalovirus exposure and HLA in healthy donors. The overall study: Within the Caucasian-associated ancestry cluster were under 85% of the approximately 400 genotyped donors.

Remarks on this clone: Its specificity is unknown.

Findings and caveats of the study: Earlier analysis looked at TCR beta V segments, and most were productive about 87% or about 30% of the time.

Both 60 Vbeta primers and 13 Jbeta primers went into the PCR. Original data processing: A follow-up analysis tallied about 88 million unique TCR beta chains, 8.5 million to 14 million shared. TCRdb's table, derived via immunoSEQ multiplex PCR, lists solely in-frame clones and lacks some. That table gives V, J and clone size, and the DNA gave D and trimming. This table lists 80,000 or so clones. Trimming cost V 2 bases and J 1 base, with 9 bases left between them. This CDR3 contains 15 residues. CDR1 and CDR2 (germline): LNHDA, SQIVND (reference sequence). The genes are TRBV19 and TRBJ1-5, with D tentatively TRBD1 (6 bases). The source of this sequence is a man aged 45-65 years in good health and CMV-seropositive. The sequenced sample consisted of PBMCs. In nucleotides, the CDR3 is TGTGCCAGTAGTATAAGGCAGGGGAGCAATCAGCCCCAGCATTTT. Amino acid sequence: CASSIRQGSNQPQHF.